This T cell receptor beta chain was sequenced for a study of spatial heterogeneity in lung cancer. The time point: sample taken at primary tumor resection. The sequenced material consisted of unsorted whole RNA from tumor, nontumor lung or frozen PBMC. In its sample, this clonotype ranks as medium-sized. Its antigen remains unidentified. Each CDR3 protein gets one entry after TCRdb re-called the 5' RACE reads with MiXCR. The data hold 6,000 to 8,000 distinct CDR3 sequences, with about 6.7% observed a single time. Study-wide findings and caveats: Counts of expanded alpha and beta TCRs within tumors tracked the tumor nonsynonymous mutation count.

The V and J ends lost 0 bases and 2 bases respectively, with 5 bases between them. CDR3 size: 13 residues. The germline gives CDR1 ENHRY, CDR2 SYGVKD. The sequences come from lung tumor tissue, collected at surgery. This sequence was found in a male donor with early-stage non-small cell lung cancer. The chain recombines TRBV10-3 with TRBJ2-7; no clear D gene. CDR3: CAISESRTYEQYF. DNA for the CDR3: TGTGCCATCAGTGAGTCCCGAACCTACGAGCAGTACTTC.